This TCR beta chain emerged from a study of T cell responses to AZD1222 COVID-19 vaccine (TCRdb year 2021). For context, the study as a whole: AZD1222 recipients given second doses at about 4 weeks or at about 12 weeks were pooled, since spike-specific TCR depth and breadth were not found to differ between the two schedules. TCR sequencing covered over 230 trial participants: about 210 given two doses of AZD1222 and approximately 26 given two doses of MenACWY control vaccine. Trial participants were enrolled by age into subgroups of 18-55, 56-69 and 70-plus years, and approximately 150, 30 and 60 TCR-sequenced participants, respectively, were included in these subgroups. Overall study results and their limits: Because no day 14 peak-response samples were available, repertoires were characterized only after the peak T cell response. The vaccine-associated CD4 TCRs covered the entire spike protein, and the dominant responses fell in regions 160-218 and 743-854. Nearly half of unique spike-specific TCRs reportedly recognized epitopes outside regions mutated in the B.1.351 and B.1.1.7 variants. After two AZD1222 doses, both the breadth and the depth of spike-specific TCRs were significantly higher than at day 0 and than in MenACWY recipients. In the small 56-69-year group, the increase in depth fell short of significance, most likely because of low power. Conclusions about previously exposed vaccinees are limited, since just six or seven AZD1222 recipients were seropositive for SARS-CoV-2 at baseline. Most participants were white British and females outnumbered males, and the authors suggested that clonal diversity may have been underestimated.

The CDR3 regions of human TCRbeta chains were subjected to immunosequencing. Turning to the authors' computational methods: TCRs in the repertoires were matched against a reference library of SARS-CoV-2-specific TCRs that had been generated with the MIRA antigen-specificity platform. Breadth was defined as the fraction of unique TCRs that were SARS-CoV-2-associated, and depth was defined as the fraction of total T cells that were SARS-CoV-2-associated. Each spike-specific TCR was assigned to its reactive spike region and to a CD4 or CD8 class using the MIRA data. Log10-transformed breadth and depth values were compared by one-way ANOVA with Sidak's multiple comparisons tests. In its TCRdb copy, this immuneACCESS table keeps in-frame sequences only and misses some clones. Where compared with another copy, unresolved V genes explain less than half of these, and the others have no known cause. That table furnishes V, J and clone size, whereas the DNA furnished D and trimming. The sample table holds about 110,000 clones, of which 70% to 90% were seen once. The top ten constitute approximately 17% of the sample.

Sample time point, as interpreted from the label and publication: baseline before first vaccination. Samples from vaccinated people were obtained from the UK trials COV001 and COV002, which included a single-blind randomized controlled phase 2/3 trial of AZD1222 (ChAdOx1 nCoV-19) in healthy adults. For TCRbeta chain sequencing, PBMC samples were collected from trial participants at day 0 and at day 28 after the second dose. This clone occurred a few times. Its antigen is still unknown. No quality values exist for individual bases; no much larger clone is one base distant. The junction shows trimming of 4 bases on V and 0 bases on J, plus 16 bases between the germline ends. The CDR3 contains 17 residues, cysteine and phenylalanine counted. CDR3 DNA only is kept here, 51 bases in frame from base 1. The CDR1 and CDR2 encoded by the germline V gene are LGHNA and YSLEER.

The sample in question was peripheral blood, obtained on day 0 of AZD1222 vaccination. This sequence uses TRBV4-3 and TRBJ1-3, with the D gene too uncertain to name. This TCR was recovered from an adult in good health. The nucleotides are TGCGCCAGCAGCCCCCTGCCCTCTTCTGGCTCTGGAAACACCATATATTTT. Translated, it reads CASSPLPSSGSGNTIYF.